This T cell receptor (beta chain) is from a study of T cell responses to AZD1222 COVID-19 vaccine. Study-wide results and caveats: Donors were mostly white British, more females; clonal diversity possibly underestimated. Reportedly, nearly half the spike-specific TCRs target unmutated variant regions.

Sequencing was performed with immunoSEQ multiplex PCR; in TCRdb, only in-frame clones are kept and a portion is missing. The table lists some 130,000 clones, 84% of them singletons. Germline-derived CDR1 and CDR2 are ENHRY and SYGVKD. CDR3 size: 14 residues. After removal of 10 bases from V and 6 bases from J, the junction contained 14 bases not matched to a gene. To note about this clone: Its antigen is undetermined.

V usage is TRBV10-3 and J usage is TRBJ1-1; 7 bases map to TRBD1. The material was peripheral blood, obtained on day 0 of AZD1222 vaccination. The sequence was collected from an adult in good health. The CDR3 nucleotides read TGTGCCACACAGGGGCCGCTTGAGAGCGCTGAAGCTTTCTTT. Protein: CATQGPLESAEAFF.